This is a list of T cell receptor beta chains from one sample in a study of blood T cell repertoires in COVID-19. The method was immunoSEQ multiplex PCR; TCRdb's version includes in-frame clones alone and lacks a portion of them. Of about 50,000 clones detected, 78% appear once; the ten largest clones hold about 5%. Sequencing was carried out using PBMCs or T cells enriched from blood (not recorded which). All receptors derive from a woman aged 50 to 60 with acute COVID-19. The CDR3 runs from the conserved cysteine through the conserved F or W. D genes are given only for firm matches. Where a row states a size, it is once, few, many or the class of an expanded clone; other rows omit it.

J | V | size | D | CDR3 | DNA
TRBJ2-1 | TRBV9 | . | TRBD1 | CASGTGYNEQFF | TGTGCCAGTGGGACAGGGTACAATGAGCAGTTCTTC
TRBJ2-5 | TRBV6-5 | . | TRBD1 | CASSYNRGLAETQYF | TGTGCCAGCAGTTATAACAGGGGGCTGGCAGAGACCCAGTACTTC
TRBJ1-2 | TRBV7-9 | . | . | CASSLETGGYTF | TGTGCCAGCAGCTTGGAGACGGGGGGCTACACCTTC
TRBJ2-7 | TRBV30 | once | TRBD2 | CAWTAGVNSYEQYF | TGTGCCTGGACAGCGGGGGTGAACTCCTACGAGCAGTACTTC
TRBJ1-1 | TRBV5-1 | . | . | CASSPGQANTEAFF | TGCGCCAGCAGCCCCGGACAAGCGAACACTGAAGCTTTCTTT
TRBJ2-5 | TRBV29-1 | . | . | CSVGPGARETQYF | TGCAGCGTAGGGCCGGGAGCCCGAGAGACCCAGTACTTC
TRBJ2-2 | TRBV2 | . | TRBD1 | CASSWTGLTGELFF | TGTGCCAGCAGCTGGACAGGGCTCACCGGGGAGCTGTTTTTT
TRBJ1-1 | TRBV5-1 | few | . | CASSADSSNTEAFF | TGCGCCAGCAGCGCAGATAGCTCGAACACTGAAGCTTTCTTT
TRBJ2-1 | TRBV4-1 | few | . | CASSQVTGGRKGPRQFF | TGCGCCAGCAGCCAGGTTACCGGGGGAAGGAAGGGACCGCGGCAGTTCTTC
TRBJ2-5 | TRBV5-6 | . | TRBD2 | CASSSGLGDKTQYF | TGTGCCAGCAGCTCGGGACTAGGCGATAAGACCCAGTACTTC
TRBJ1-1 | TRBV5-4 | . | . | CASSPSDTEAFF | TGTGCCAGCAGCCCCTCAGACACTGAAGCTTTCTTT
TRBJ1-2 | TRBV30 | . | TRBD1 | CAWSVKGANGYTF | TGTGCCTGGAGTGTAAAGGGGGCAAATGGCTACACCTTC
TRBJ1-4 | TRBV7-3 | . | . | CASSSFTGEKLFF | TGTGCCAGCAGCTCGTTCACGGGTGAAAAACTGTTTTTT
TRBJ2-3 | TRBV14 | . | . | CASSLGTDADTQYF | TGTGCCAGCAGCCTGGGGACTGACGCAGATACGCAGTATTTT
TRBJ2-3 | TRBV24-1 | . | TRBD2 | CATSPNGGRGTDTQYF | TGTGCCACCAGCCCGAACGGCGGGAGGGGCACAGATACGCAGTATTTT
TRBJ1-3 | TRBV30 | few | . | CAWSRTGFGNTIYF | TGTGCCTGGAGTCGTACAGGGTTTGGAAACACCATATATTTT
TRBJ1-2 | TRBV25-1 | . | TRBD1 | CASSDRGYGYTF | TGTGCCAGCAGCGACAGGGGGTATGGCTACACCTTC
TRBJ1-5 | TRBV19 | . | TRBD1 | CASSRGGLNQPQHF | TGTGCCAGTAGCAGAGGGGGCCTCAATCAGCCCCAGCATTTT
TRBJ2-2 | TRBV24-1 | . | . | CATSDLRGANTGELFF | TGTGCCACCAGTGATTTGAGGGGCGCGAACACCGGGGAGCTGTTTTTT
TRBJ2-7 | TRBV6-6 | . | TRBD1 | CASSYSLTGEQYF | TGTGCCAGCAGTTACTCCCTGACAGGGGAGCAGTACTTC
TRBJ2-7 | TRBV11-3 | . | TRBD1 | CASRDRDSSSYEQYF | TGTGCCAGCAGGGACCGGGACAGCTCCTCCTACGAGCAGTACTTC
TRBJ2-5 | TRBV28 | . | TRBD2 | CATRGAGGFQETQYF | TGTGCCACCCGAGGGGCGGGGGGGTTCCAAGAGACCCAGTACTTC
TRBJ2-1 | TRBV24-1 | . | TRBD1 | CATSETGQGYNEQFF | TGTGCCACCAGTGAGACGGGACAGGGCTACAATGAGCAGTTCTTC
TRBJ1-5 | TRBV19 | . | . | CASSDRQDGIQPQHF | TGTGCCAGTAGTGACCGACAGGATGGGATTCAGCCCCAGCATTTT
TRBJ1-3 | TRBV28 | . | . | CASTPWGGSGNTIYF | TGTGCCAGCACCCCCTGGGGGGGCTCTGGAAACACCATATATTTT
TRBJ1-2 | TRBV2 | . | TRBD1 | CASRGQGRYYGYTF | TGTGCCAGCAGGGGACAGGGGAGATACTATGGCTACACCTTC
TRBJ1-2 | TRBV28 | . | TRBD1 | CASSSLRRTGDGYTF | TGTGCCAGCAGCTCCTTACGGCGGACAGGGGATGGCTACACCTTC
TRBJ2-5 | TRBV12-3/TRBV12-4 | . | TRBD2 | CATRPRGSETQYF | TGTGCCACCCGGCCGCGGGGGAGTGAGACCCAGTACTTC
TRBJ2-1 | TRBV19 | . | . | CASSIGTLAEQFF | TGTGCCAGTAGTATTGGGACTTTGGCGGAGCAGTTCTTC
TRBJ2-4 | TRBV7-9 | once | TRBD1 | CASSQDRYIQYF | TGTGCCAGCAGCCAGGACAGGTACATTCAGTACTTC
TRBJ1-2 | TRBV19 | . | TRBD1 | CASRMPGTVNFYTF | TGTGCCAGTAGGATGCCCGGGACAGTAAATTTCTACACCTTC
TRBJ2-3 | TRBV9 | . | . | CASSVGQTDTQYF | TGTGCCAGCAGCGTCGGACAGACAGATACGCAGTATTTT
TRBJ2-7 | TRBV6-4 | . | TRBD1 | CASTTGTGTYEQYF | TGTGCCAGCACAACCGGGACAGGGACCTACGAGCAGTACTTC
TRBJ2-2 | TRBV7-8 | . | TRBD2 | CASSKRGGAGANTGELFF | TGTGCCAGCAGCAAAAGAGGAGGAGCGGGGGCGAACACCGGGGAGCTGTTTTTT